This is a list of T cell receptor beta chains from one sample in a study of T cells in narcolepsy. The assay was immunoSEQ multiplex PCR, and TCRdb's table has in-frame clones only and misses some. Of about 33,000 clones listed, approximately 87% are singletons. Input material: CD45RA- memory CD4+ T cells from PBMCs. These receptors came from a human donor with narcolepsy. Both conserved end residues are part of each CDR3.

TRBJ2-3	TRBV4-1	CASSGTSGITDTQYF
TRBJ1-2	TRBV2	CASSEITYGYTF
TRBJ2-6	TRBV9	CASSPRLGFSGANVLTF
TRBJ1-1	TRBV7-8	CASSLAKRQGRNTEAFF
TRBJ2-7	TRBV7-9	CASRKGTSPTYEQYF
TRBJ1-2	TRBV6-7	CASSDRDRAPRGYGYTF
TRBJ2-5	TRBV2	CASSDRGETQYF
TRBJ2-2	TRBV20-1	CSASPLGELFF
TRBJ2-1	TRBV7-2	CASSLVGAYNEQFF
TRBJ1-4	TRBV4-1	CASSQVSGLTGKLFF
TRBJ2-7	TRBV6-1	CASSERAGIYEQYF
TRBJ2-5	TRBV7-2	CASSFGLAGNYQETQYF
TRBJ2-5	TRBV28	CASSKTTGWQYF
TRBJ1-1	TRBV2	CASSVGTAMNTEAFF
TRBJ1-5	TRBV7-8	CASSKEYSNQPQHF
TRBJ1-1	TRBV28	CASSLIGGRGNTEAFF
TRBJ1-6	TRBV10-2	CASSALGNNSPLHF
TRBJ1-2	TRBV21-1	CASSTTEILDYGYTF
TRBJ1-1	TRBV2	CASSENEVTEAFF